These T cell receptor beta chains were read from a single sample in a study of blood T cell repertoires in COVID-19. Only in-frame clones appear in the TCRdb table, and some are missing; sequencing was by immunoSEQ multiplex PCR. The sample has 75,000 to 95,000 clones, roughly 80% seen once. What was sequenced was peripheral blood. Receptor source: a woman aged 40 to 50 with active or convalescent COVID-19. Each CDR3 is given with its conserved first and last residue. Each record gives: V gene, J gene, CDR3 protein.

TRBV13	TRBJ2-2	CASSAQQGTGELFF
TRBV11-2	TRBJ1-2	CASSLGPDRNKHF
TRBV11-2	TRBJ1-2	CASSWRQGHGYTF
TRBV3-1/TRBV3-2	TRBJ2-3	CASSQSWTVTDTQYF
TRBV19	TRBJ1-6	CASSTTGQNSPLHF
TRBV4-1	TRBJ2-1	CASSLDFSSYNEQFF
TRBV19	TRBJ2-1	CASSPGTGVYNEQFF
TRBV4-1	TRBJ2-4	CASSQDLNIQYF
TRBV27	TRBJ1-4	CASSLSRREKLFF
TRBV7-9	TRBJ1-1	CASSLTWGQNTEAFF
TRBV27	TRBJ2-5	CASSFSTTGKETQYF
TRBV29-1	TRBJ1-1	CSVYEREAFF
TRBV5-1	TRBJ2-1	CASSLVTSGIGDEQFF
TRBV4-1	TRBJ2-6	CASSQVVLTVPLSGANVLTF
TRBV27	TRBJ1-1	CASTGLQGVGTEAFF
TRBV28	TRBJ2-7	CASSFGSGEKTYEQYF
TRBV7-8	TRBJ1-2	CASSFNAESGYTF
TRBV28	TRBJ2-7	CASSLLDHSYEQYF
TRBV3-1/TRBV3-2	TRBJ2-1	CASSQDPSGRREGEQFF
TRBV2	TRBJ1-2	CASSPGQIYGYTF
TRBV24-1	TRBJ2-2	CATSDLQGDHDRAYTGELFF
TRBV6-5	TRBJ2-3	CASKRQGGADTQYF
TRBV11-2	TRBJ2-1	CASSLASGRWDEQFF
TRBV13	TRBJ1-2	CASSSRGQGGGYTF
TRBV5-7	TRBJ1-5	CANKKYGQEYGNQPQHF
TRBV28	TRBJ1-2	CASSRPRTGTNYGYTF
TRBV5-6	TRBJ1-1	CASSPSETGWLANTEAFF
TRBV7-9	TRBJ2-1	CASSLAASAHEQFF